This TCR beta chain came from a study of T-cell memory formation after mild COVID-19. Whole-study findings and limits: Some clones that responded were present in memory (sampled pre-infection), which suggests cross-reactive memory joined.

TCRdb reprocessed the 5' RACE reads with MiXCR, giving one entry per CDR3 protein. This sample has 400,000 or so distinct CDR3 sequences, with 20% found just once. This CDR3 comprises 14 residues. Per germline, CDR1 SGHRS and CDR2 YFSETQ. The J segment lost 3 bases and the V segment lost 8 bases, leaving 7 bases of the junction unmatched. This clonotype was detected ten times or more. No antigen is known for it. Sample: PBMCs or a T cell subset sorted from them (not recorded which). The chain is built from TRBV5-1 and TRBJ2-1; TRBD2 aligns across 8 bases. The origin of this receptor is an adult woman who had mild COVID-19 (a few samples of this study predate the infection). Cell type and time point are not known. The CDR3 sequence is CASGRGGDYNEQFF. The CDR3 region has the DNA TGCGCCAGTGGTCGGGGGGGGGACTACAATGAGCAGTTCTTC.